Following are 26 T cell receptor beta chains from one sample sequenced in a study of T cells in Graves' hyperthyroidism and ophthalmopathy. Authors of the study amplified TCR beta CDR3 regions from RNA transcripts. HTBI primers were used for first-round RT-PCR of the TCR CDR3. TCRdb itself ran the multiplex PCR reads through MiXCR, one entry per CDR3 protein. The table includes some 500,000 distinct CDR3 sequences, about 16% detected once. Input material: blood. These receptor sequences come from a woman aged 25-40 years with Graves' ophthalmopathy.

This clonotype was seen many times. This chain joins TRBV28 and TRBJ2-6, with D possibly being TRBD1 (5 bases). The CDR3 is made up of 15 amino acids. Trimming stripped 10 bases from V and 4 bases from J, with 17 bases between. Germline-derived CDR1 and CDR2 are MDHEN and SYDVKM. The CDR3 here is CATARDAVGANVLTF. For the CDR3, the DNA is TGTGCCACAGCCAGGGATGCGGTAGGGGCCAACGTCCTGACTTTC.

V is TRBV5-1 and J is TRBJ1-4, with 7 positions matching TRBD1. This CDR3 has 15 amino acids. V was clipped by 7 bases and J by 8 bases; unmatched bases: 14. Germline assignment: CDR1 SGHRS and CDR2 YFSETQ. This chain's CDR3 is CASARTGGSGEKLFF. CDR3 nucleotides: TGCGCCAGCGCCCGGACAGGAGGTTCTGGGGAAAAACTGTTTTTT. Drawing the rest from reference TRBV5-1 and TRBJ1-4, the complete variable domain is KAGVTQTPRYLIKTRGQQVTLSCSPISGHRSVSWYQQTPGQGLQFLFEYFSETQRNKGNFPGRFSGRQFSNSRSEMNVSTLELGDSALYLCASARTGGSGEKLFFGSGTQLSVL.

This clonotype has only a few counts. The CDR3 loop is CSAQGGLAGFTGTNEQFF. Here the CDR3 DNA reads TGCAGTGCTCAAGGAGGGCTAGCGGGATTTACTGGTACAAATGAGCAGTTCTTC. The chain recombines TRBV20-1 with TRBJ2-1, with 9 bases lining up with TRBD2. Trimming at V came to 5 bases and at J to 7 bases, leaving 21 bases not matched to a gene. CDR1 is DFQATT and CDR2 is SNEGSKA in the germline V gene (reference sequence). The CDR3 covers 18 residues.

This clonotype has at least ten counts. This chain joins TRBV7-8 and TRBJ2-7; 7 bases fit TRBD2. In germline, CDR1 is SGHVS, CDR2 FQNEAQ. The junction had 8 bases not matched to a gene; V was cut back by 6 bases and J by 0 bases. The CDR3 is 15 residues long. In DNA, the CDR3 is TGTGCCAGCAGTCCATCCCGCGGGAGCTCCTACGAGCAGTACTTC. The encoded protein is CASSPSRGSSYEQYF.

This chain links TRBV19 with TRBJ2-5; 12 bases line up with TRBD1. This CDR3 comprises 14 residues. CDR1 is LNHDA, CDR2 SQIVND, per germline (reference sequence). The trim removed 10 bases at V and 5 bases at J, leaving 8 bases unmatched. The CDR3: CATSGTGGVETQYF. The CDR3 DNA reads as TGTGCCACCTCAGGGACAGGGGGCGTCGAGACCCAGTACTTC.

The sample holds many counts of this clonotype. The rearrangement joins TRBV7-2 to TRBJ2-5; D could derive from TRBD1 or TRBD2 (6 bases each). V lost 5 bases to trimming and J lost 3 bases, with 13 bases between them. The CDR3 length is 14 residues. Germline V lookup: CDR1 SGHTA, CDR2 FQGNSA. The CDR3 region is CASSQRGAEETQYF. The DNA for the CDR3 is TGTGCCAGCAGCCAAAGGGGGGCTGAAGAGACCCAGTACTTC.

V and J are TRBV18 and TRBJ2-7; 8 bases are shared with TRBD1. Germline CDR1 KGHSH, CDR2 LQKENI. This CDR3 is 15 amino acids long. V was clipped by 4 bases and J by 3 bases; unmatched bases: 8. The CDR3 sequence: CASSRSRDRLYEQYF. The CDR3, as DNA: TGTGCCAGCTCACGCTCCCGGGACAGGCTCTACGAGCAGTACTTC. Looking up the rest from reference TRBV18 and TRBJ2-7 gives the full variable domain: NAGVMQNPRHLVRRRGQEARLRCSPMKGHSHVYWYRQLPEEGLKFMVYLQKENIIDESGMPKERFSAEFPKEGPSILRIQQVVRGDSAAYFCASSRSRDRLYEQYFGPGTRLTVT.

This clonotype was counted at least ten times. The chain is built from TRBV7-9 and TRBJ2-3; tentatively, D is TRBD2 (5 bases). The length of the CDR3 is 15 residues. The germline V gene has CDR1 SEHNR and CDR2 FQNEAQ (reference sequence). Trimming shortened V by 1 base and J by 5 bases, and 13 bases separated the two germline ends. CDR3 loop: CASSLVDSEGDTQYF. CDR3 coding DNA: TGTGCCAGCAGCTTAGTTGATTCAGAGGGAGATACGCAGTATTTT.

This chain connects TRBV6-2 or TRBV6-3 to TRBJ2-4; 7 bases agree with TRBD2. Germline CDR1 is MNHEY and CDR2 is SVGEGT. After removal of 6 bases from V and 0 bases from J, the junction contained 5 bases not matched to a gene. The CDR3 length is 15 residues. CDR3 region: CASRVTSLAKNIQYF. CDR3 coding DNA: TGTGCCAGCAGAGTGACTAGCCTAGCCAAAAACATTCAGTACTTC.

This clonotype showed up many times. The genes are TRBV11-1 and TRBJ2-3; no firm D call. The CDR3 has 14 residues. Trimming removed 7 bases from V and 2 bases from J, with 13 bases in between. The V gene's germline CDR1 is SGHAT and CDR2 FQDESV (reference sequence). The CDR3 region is CASKQNSNTDTQYF. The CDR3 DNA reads TGTGCCAGCAAGCAGAACAGCAACACAGATACGCAGTATTTT.

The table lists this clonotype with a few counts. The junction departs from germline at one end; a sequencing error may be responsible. In DNA form, the CDR3 reads TGTGCCAGCAATTTACAGGGACAGGGGGGTTTCTTT. Protein: CASNLQGQGGFF. V gene TRBV28 combines with J gene TRBJ1-1; the match to TRBD1 covers 11 bases. There are 12 residues in the CDR3. CDR1 and CDR2 (germline): MDHEN, SYDVKM.

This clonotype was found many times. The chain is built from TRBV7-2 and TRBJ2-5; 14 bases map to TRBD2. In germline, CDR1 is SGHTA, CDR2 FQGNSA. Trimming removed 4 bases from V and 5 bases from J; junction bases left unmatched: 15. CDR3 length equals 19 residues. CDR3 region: CASSSQVGTSGSPRETQYF. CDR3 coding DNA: TGTGCCAGCAGCTCACAAGTAGGGACTAGCGGGAGTCCGAGGGAGACCCAGTACTTC.

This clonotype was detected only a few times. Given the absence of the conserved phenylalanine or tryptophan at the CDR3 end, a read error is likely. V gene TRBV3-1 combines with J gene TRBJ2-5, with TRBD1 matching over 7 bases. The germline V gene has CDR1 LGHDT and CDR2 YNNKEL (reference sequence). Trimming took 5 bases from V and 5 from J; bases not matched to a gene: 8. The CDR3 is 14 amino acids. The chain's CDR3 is CASSDTGDEETQYL. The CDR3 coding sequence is TGTGCCAGCAGCGATACAGGGGATGAGGAGACCCAGTACCTC.

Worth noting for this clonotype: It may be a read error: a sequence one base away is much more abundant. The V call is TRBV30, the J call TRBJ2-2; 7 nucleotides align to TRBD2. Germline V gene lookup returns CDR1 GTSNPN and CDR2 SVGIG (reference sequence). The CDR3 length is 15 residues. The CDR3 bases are TGTGCCTGGAGTTACAGCGGGGTGAACACCGGGGAGCAGTTTTTT. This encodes CAWSYSGVNTGEQFF. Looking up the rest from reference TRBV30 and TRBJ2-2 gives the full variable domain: SQTIHQWPATLVQPVGSPLSLECTVEGTSNPNLYWYRQAAGRGLQLLFYSVGIGQISSEVPQNLSASRPQDRQFILSSKKLLLSDSGFYLCAWSYSGVNTGEQFFGEGSRLTVL.

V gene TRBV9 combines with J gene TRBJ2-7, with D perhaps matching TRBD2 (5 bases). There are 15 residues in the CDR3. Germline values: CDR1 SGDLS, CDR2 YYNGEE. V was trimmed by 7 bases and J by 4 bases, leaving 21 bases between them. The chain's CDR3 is CASGGERVSDYEQYF. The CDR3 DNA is TGTGCCAGCGGAGGTGAGAGGGTGTCGGATTACGAGCAGTACTTC.

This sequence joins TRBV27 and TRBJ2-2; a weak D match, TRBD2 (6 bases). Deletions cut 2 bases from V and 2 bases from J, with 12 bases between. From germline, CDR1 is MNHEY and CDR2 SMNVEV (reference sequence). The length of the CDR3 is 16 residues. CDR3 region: CASSLRSSVNTGELFF. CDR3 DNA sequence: TGTGCCAGCAGTTTAAGGTCTAGCGTTAACACCGGGGAGCTGTTTTTT.

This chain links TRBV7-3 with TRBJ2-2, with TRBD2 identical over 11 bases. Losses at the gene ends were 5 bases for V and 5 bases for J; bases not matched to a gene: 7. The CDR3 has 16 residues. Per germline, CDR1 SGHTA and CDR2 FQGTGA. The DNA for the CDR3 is TGTGCCAGCAGCCCACTAGCGGGAGTGGGTACCGGGGAGCTGTTTTTT. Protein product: CASSPLAGVGTGELFF.

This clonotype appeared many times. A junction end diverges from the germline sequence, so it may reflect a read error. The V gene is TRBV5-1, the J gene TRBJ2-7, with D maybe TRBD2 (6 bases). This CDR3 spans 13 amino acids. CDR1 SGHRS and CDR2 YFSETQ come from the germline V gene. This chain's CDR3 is CASSLGGPYEQYF. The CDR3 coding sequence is TGTGCCAGCAGTTTAGGAGGGCCCTACGAGCAGTACTTC.

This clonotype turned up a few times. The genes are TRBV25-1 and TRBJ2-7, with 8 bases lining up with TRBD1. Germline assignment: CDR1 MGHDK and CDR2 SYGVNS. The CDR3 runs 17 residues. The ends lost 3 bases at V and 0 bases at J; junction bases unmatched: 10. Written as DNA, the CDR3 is TGTGCCAGCAGTGACCCCAGGACAGGGCCAAGCTCCTACGAGCAGTACTTC. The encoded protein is CASSDPRTGPSSYEQYF.

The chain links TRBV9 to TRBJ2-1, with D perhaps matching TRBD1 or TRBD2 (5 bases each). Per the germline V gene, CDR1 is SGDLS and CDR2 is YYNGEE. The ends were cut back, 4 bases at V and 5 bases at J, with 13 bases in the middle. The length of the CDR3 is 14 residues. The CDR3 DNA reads TGTGCCAGCAGCAAAGCCGGGACGGACAATGAGCAGTTCTTC. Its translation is CASSKAGTDNEQFF.

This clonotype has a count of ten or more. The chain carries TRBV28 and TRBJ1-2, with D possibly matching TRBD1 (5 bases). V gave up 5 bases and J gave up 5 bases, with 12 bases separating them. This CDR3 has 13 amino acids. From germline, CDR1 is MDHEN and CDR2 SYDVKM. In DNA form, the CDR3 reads TGTGCCAGCAGTCCCGCAGGGCCGTATGGCTACACCTTC. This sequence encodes CASSPAGPYGYTF.

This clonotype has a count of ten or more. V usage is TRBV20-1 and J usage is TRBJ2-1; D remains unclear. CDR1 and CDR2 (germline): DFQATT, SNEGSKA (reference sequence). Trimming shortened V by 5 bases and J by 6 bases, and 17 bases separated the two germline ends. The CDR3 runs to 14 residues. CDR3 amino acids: CSAARWAEVNEQFF. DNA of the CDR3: TGCAGTGCTGCCCGCTGGGCTGAGGTCAATGAGCAGTTCTTC.

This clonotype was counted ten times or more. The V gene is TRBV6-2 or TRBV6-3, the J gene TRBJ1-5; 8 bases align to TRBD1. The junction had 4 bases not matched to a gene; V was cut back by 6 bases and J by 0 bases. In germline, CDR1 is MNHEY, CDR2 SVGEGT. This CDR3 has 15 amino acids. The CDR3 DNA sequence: TGTGCCAGCAGGCCACAGGGGGATAGCAATCAGCCCCAGCATTTT. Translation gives CASRPQGDSNQPQHF.

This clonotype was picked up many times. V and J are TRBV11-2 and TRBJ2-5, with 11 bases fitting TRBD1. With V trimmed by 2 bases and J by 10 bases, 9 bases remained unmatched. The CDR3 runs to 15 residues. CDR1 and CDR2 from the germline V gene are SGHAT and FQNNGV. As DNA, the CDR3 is TGTGCCAGCAGCTTACTGGGACAGGGGGGTAGTGGCCAGTACTTC. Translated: CASSLLGQGGSGQYF.

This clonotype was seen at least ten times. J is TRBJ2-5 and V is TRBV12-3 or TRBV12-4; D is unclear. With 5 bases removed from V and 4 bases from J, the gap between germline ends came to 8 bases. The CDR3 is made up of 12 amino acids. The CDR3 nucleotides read TGTGCCAGCAGTCCGGCGGTAGAGACCCAGTACTTC. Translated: CASSPAVETQYF.

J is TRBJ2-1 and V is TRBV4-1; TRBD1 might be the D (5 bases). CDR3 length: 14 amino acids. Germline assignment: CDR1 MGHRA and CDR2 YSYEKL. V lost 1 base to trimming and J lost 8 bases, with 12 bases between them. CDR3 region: CASSQAGNPDEQFF. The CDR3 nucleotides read TGCGCCAGCAGCCAAGCAGGGAATCCGGATGAGCAGTTCTTC.